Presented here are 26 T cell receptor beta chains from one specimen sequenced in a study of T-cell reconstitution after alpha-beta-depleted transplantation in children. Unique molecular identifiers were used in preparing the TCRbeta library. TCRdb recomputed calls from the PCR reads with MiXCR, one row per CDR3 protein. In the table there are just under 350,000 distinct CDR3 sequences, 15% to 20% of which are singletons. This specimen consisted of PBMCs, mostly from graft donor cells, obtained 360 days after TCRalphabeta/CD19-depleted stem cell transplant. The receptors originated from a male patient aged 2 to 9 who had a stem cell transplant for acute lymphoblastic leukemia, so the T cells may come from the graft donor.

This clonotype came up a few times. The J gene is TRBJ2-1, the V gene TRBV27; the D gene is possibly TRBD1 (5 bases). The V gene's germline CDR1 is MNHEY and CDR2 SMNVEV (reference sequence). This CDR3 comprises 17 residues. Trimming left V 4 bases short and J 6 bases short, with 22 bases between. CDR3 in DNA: TGTGCCAGCAGTTCCCCCGCCGGGCTTAGCAGGGCCAATGAGCAGTTCTTC. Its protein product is CASSSPAGLSRANEQFF.

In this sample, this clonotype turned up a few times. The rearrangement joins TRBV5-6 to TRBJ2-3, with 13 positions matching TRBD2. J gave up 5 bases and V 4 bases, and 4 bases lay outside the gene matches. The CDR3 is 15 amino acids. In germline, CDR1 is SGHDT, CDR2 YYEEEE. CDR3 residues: CASSRLAGGVDTQYF. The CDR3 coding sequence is TGTGCCAGCAGCCGACTAGCGGGAGGCGTAGATACGCAGTATTTT.

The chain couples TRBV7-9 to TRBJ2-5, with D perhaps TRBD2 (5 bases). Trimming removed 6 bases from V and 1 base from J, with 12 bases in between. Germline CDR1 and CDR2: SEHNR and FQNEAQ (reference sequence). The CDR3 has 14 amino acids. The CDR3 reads CASSSTSLQETQYF. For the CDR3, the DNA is TGTGCCAGCAGTTCTACTAGTCTCCAAGAGACCCAGTACTTC.

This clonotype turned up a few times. The CDR3 bases are TGCGCCAGCAGCTTGGGCAGGCACTACGAGCAGTACTTC. It codes for CASSLGRHYEQYF. The chain combines TRBV5-1 with TRBJ2-7; D remains ambiguous. CDR3 length: 13 residues. The germline CDR1 and CDR2 sequences are SGHRS and YFSETQ. V was pared by 0 bases and J by 3 bases, with 7 bases between.

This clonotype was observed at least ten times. The CDR3 DNA reads as TGTGCTAGTGGAACTGGCCAGGAGACCCAGTACTTC. Protein product: CASGTGQETQYF. This chain connects TRBV12-5 to TRBJ2-5, with no clear D. Germline lookup yields CDR1 LGHNT and CDR2 FRNRAP. V gave up 6 bases and J gave up 5 bases, with 10 bases separating them. The CDR3 contains 12 residues.

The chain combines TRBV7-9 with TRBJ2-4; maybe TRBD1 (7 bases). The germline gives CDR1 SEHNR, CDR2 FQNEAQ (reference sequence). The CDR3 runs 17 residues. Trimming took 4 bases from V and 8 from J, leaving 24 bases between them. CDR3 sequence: CASSSHSRGTANHIQYF. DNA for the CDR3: TGTGCCAGCAGCTCCCATTCCCGGGGGACAGCGAATCACATTCAGTACTTC.

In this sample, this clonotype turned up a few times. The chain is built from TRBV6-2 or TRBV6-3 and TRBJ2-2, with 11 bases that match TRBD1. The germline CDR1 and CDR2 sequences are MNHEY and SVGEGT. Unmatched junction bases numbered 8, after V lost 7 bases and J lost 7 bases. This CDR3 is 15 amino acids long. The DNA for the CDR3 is TGTGCCAGCACCCGGACAGGGGGCAGCGGCGGGGAGCTGTTTTTT. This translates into CASTRTGGSGGELFF.

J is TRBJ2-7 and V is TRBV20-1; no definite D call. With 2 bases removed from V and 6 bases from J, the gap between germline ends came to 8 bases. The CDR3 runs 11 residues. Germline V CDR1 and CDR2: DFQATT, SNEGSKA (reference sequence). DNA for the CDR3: TGCAGTGCTAGACAGGAGTTCGAGCAGTACTTC. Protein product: CSARQEFEQYF.

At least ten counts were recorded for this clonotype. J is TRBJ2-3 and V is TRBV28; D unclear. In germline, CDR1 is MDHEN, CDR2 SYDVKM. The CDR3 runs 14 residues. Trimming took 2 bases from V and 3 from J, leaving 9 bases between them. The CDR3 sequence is CASSLGRWTDTQYF. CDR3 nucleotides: TGTGCCAGCAGTTTAGGACGGTGGACAGATACGCAGTATTTT.

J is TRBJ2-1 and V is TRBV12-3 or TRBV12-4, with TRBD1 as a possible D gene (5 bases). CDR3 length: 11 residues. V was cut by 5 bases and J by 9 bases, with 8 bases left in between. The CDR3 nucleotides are TGTGCCAGCAGTCCTAGGGGTGAGCAGTTCTTC. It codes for CASSPRGEQFF.

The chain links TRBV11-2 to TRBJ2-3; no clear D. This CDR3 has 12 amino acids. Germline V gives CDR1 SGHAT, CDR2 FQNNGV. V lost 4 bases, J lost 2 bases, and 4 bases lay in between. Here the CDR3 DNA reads TGTGCCAGCAGCTACCACACAGATACGCAGTATTTT. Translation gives CASSYHTDTQYF.

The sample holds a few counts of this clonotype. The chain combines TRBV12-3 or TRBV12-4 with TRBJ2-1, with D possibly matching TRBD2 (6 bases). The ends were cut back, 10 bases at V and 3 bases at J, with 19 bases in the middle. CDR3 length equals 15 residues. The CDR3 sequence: CAIARSSADYNEQFF. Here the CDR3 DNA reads TGTGCCATTGCCCGATCTAGCGCCGACTACAATGAGCAGTTCTTC.

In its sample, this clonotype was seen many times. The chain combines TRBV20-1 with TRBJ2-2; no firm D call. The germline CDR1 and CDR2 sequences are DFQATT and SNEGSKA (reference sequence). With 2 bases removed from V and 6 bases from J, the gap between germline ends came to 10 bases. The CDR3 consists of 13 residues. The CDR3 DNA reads TGCAGTGCTAGATATTTGGTCCCCGGGGAGCTGTTTTTT. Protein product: CSARYLVPGELFF.

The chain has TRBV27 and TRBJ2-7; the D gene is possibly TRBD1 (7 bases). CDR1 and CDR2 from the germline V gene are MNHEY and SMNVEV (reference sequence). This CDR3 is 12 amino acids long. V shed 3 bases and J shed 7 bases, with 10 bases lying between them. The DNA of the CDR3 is TGTGCCAGCAGTTTGCGGGGACAGGAGCAGTACTTC. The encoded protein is CASSLRGQEQYF.

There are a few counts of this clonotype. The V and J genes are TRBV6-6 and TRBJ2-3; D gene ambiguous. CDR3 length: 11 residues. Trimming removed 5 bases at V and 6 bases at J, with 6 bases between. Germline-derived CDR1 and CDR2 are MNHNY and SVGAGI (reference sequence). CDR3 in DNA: TGTGCCAGCAGTCAGCTTGATACGCAGTATTTT. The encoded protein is CASSQLDTQYF.

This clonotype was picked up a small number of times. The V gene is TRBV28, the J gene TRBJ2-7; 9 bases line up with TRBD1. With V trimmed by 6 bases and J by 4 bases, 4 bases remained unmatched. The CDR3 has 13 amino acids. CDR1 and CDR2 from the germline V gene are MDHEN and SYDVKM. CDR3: CASRGQGDYEQYF. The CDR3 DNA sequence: TGTGCCAGCAGGGGACAGGGAGATTACGAGCAGTACTTC.

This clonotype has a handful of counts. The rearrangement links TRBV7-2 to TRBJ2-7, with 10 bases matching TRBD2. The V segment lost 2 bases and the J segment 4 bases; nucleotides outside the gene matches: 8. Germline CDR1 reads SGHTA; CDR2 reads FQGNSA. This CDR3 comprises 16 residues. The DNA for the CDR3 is TGTGCCAGCAGCTTATTTCTAGAGCGGGAGGGGTACGAGCAGTACTTC. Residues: CASSLFLEREGYEQYF.

The CDR3 sequence: CASSQGDRVVPYEQYF. The DNA of the CDR3 is TGCGCCAGCAGCCAAGGGGACAGGGTGGTACCCTACGAGCAGTACTTC. The chain has TRBV4-3 and TRBJ2-7; 9 positions agree with TRBD1. The CDR3 loop spans 16 amino acids. Unmatched junction bases numbered 6, after V lost 1 base and J lost 2 bases. Per germline, CDR1 LGHNA and CDR2 YSLEER.

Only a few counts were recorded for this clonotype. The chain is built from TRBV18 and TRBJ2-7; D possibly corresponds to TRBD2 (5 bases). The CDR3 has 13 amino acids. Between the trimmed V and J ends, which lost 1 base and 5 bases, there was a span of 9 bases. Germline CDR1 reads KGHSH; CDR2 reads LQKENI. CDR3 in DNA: TGTGCCAGCTCACCACAAACGGGAAACGAGCAGTACTTC. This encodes CASSPQTGNEQYF.

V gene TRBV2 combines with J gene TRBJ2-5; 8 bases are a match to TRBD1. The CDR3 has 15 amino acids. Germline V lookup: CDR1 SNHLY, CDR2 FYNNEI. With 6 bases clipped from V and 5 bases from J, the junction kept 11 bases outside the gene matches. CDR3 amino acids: CASRTGTGWRETQYF. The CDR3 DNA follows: TGTGCCAGCAGAACCGGGACAGGCTGGAGGGAGACCCAGTACTTC.

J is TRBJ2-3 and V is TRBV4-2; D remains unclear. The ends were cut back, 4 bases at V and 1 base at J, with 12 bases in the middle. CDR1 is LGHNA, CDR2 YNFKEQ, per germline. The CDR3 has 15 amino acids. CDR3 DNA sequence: TGTGCCAGCAGCCTACTCAGGACCCGCACAGATACGCAGTATTTT. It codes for CASSLLRTRTDTQYF.

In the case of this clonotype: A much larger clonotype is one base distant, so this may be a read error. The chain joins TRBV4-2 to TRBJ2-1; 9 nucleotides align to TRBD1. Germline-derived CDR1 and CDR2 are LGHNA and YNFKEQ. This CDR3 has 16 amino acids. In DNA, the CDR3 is TGTGCCAGCAGCCAGTACGGGACAGGGTCCTACAATAAGCAGTTCTTC. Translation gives CASSQYGTGSYNKQFF.

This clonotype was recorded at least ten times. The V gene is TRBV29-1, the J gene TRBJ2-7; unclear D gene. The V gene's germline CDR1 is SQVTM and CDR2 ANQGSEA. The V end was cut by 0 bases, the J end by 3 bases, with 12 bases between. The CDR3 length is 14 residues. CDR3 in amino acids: CSVEDSQLGYEQYF. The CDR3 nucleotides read TGCAGCGTTGAAGATTCACAGCTAGGCTACGAGCAGTACTTC.

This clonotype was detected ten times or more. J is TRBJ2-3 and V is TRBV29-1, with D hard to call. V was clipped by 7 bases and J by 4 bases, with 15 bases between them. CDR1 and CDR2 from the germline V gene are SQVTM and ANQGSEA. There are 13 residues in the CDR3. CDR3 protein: CSAEISAADTQYF. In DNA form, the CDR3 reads TGCAGCGCCGAAATCAGTGCGGCAGATACGCAGTATTTT.

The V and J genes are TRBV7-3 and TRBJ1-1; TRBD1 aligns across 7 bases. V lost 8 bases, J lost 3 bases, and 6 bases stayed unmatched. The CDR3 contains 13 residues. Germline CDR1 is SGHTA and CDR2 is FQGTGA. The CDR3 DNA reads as TGTGCCAGCGGGCGGGACAGAGACACTGAAGCTTTCTTT. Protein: CASGRDRDTEAFF.

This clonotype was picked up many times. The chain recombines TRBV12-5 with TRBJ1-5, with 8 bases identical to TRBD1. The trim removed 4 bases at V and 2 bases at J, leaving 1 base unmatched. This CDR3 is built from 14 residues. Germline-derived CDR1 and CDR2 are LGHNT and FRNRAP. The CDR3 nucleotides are TGTGCTAGTGGTTCGGGACAGGGCAATCAGCCCCAGCATTTT. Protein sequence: CASGSGQGNQPQHF.